What follows are 20 T cell receptor beta chains derived from one specimen sequenced in a study of T cells in Graves' hyperthyroidism and ophthalmopathy. Researchers amplified the TCR beta CDR3 regions from RNA transcripts. HTBI primers were used for first-round RT-PCR of the TCR CDR3. TCRdb reanalysed the multiplex PCR reads using MiXCR and keeps one entry per CDR3 protein. The table lists roughly 100,000 distinct CDR3 sequences, roughly 37% of them singletons. Specimen: peripheral blood or thyroid tissue (not recorded which). The receptors were gathered from a woman in her twenties or thirties with Graves' hyperthyroidism.

The chain links TRBV7-3 to TRBJ1-5; 7 nucleotides agree with TRBD1. Germline V gene lookup returns CDR1 SGHTA and CDR2 FQGTGA. The V gene end was trimmed by 8 bases and the J gene end by 2 bases; junction bases not matched to a gene: 6. The CDR3 consists of 14 residues. The CDR3: CASGRQGGNQPQHF. In nucleotides, the CDR3 is TGTGCCAGCGGGAGACAGGGTGGCAATCAGCCCCAGCATTTT.

In its sample, this clonotype was seen many times. The chain employs TRBV4-1 and TRBJ2-7; TRBD1 might be the D (5 bases). Germline CDR1 MGHRA, CDR2 YSYEKL. V lost 5 bases, J lost 1 base, and 9 bases lay in between. The CDR3 length is 13 residues. CDR3 DNA sequence: TGCGCCAGCAGCGCAGACAGATCCTACGAGCAGTACTTC. This codes for CASSADRSYEQYF.

This clonotype was seen at least ten times. CDR3 DNA: TGTGCCAGCAGCAGGGCTAGCGGGAGCAGGGAGACCCAGTACTTC. This codes for CASSRASGSRETQYF. V gene TRBV7-2 combines with J gene TRBJ2-5; 10 nucleotides line up with TRBD2. CDR3 length: 15 residues. CDR1 and CDR2 (germline): SGHTA, FQGNSA. The junction had 8 bases not matched to a gene; V was cut back by 5 bases and J by 5 bases.

As to this clonotype: A much larger clone lies one base from this, so it may be a read error. V usage is TRBV2 and J usage is TRBJ1-1; D unresolved. This CDR3 has 12 amino acids. Between the trimmed V and J ends, which lost 6 bases and 3 bases, there was a span of 8 bases. Looked up from germline, CDR1 is SNHLY and CDR2 is FYNNEI. Here the CDR3 reads CASRRLDTEAFF. In DNA form, the CDR3 reads TGTGCCAGCAGGAGGTTGGACACTGAAGCTTTCTTT.

This clonotype has just a few counts. The rearrangement uses TRBV6-4 and TRBJ1-1; no reliable D call. Germline V gene sequence: CDR1 MRHNA, CDR2 SNTAGT. The CDR3 spans 15 residues. V lost 4 bases, J lost 1 base, and 13 bases lay in between. The CDR3 reads CASSALPGWNTEAFF. In nucleotides, the CDR3 is TGTGCCAGCAGTGCCTTACCGGGTTGGAACACTGAAGCTTTCTTT.

This clonotype was seen at least ten times. The genes are TRBV20-1 and TRBJ2-7; the match to TRBD2 covers 8 bases. The CDR3 sequence is 16 residues long. Trimming took 5 bases from V and 3 from J; bases not matched to a gene: 15. Germline V gene lookup returns CDR1 DFQATT and CDR2 SNEGSKA (reference sequence). CDR3 coding DNA: TGCAGTGCTTTCCCGGGCAGCGGGAGTGCTAACTACGAGCAGTACTTC. Translation gives CSAFPGSGSANYEQYF.

As regards this clonotype: A read error may explain this, as a much larger clone is one base away. V gene TRBV6-1 combines with J gene TRBJ1-3; tentative D call: TRBD1 (5 bases). Germline V gene data show CDR1 as MNHNS and CDR2 as SASEGT. The CDR3 runs 15 residues. The CDR3: CASRRGADAGNTIHF. CDR3 bases: TGTGCCAGCAGGCGAGGGGCCGACGCTGGAAACACCATACATTTT.

The CDR3 reads CSARAQGETYEQYF. In DNA form, the CDR3 reads TGCAGTGCTAGAGCACAGGGGGAGACCTACGAGCAGTACTTC. V gene TRBV20-1 combines with J gene TRBJ2-7; TRBD1 matches at 8 bases. The CDR3 consists of 14 residues. V trimming: 1 base; J trimming: 2 bases; junction bases outside the gene matches: 4. Germline CDR1 reads DFQATT; CDR2 reads SNEGSKA (reference sequence).

The CDR3 coding sequence is TGTGCCAGCAGTGAGTGTAACCAAGAGACCCAGTACTTC. Translation gives CASSECNQETQYF. The chain employs TRBV6-4 and TRBJ2-5; D uncertain. Trimming stripped 3 bases from V and 0 bases from J, with 5 bases between. This CDR3 is 13 amino acids long. Germline assignment: CDR1 MRHNA and CDR2 SNTAGT.

Note on this clonotype: The junction departs from germline at one end; a sequencing error may be responsible. This chain connects TRBV11-2 to TRBJ1-5; 7 bases align to TRBD1. The CDR3 extends over 16 amino acids. Per the germline V gene, CDR1 is SGHAT and CDR2 is FQNNGV. This chain's CDR3 is CTSSRGGHLGDQPQHF. CDR3 bases: TGTACCAGCAGCAGGGGGGGCCACCTGGGGGATCAGCCCCAGCATTTT.

The chain combines TRBV2 with TRBJ1-1; D is perhaps TRBD1 (6 bases). The CDR3 is made up of 14 amino acids. From germline, CDR1 is SNHLY and CDR2 FYNNEI. Trimming shortened V by 7 bases and J by 3 bases, and 15 bases separated the two germline ends. The CDR3 protein is CASTHRAWDTEAFF. The CDR3 DNA follows: TGTGCCAGCACCCACAGGGCGTGGGACACTGAAGCTTTCTTT.

In its sample, this clonotype was seen many times. The chain links TRBV28 to TRBJ2-7; 8 positions agree with TRBD1. The CDR3 runs to 14 residues. V trimming: 3 bases; J trimming: 5 bases; junction bases outside the gene matches: 6. CDR1 and CDR2 from the germline V gene are MDHEN and SYDVKM. CDR3 in amino acids: CASSFGAGGDEQYF. The DNA of the CDR3 is TGTGCCAGCAGTTTTGGGGCAGGGGGCGACGAGCAGTACTTC.

V and J are TRBV5-1 and TRBJ1-4; D may be TRBD1 (6 bases). The V end was cut by 2 bases, the J end by 8 bases, with 19 bases between. Germline CDR1 is SGHRS and CDR2 is YFSETQ. The CDR3 covers 16 residues. Here the CDR3 DNA reads TGCGCCAGCAGCTTACAACCCGGGACATTAGGGGAAAAACTGTTTTTT. This gives the protein CASSLQPGTLGEKLFF.

This clonotype was seen many times. This sequence joins TRBV19 and TRBJ2-7; the D gene is possibly TRBD2 (5 bases). The CDR3 has 15 amino acids. V was pared by 8 bases and J by 1 base, with 18 bases between. In germline, CDR1 is LNHDA, CDR2 SQIVND (reference sequence). The CDR3 protein is CASDSWRRRSYEQYF. CDR3 DNA sequence: TGTGCCAGTGACTCTTGGAGGAGGCGATCCTACGAGCAGTACTTC. Full variable domain (outside the CDR3, taken from reference TRBV19 and TRBJ2-7): DGGITQSPKYLFRKEGQNVTLSCEQNLNHDAMYWYRQDPGQGLRLIYYSQIVNDFQKGDIAEGYSVSREKKESFPLTVTSAQKNPTAFYLCASDSWRRRSYEQYFGPGTRLTVT.

At least ten counts were recorded for this clonotype. The chain carries TRBV28 and TRBJ1-2; TRBD1 aligns across 7 bases. The germline gives CDR1 MDHEN, CDR2 SYDVKM. The CDR3 contains 15 residues. V shed 6 bases, J shed 5 bases, and the junction held 12 bases outside the gene matches. The CDR3 nucleotides read TGTGCCAGCAGACCCGGCCCTGACAGGGCATATGGCTACACCTTC. It specifies CASRPGPDRAYGYTF.

Ten or more counts support this clonotype. The chain joins TRBV28 to TRBJ1-1; D is uncertain. Germline-derived CDR1 and CDR2 are MDHEN and SYDVKM. The CDR3 is 15 residues long. Trimming cost V 4 bases and J 0 bases, with 12 bases left between them. CDR3 loop: CASSSPGSLNTEAFF. In nucleotides, the CDR3 is TGTGCCAGCAGTTCCCCCGGTTCCCTGAACACTGAAGCTTTCTTT.

Many counts were recorded for this clonotype. The CDR3 here is CASTPPGAVEAFF. The DNA for the CDR3 is TGTGCCAGTACTCCCCCCGGGGCAGTGGAGGCTTTCTTT. The rearrangement links TRBV19 to TRBJ1-1; possible D gene TRBD1, 5 bases. This CDR3 has 13 amino acids. The V and J ends lost 7 bases and 11 bases respectively, with 20 bases between them. In germline, CDR1 is LNHDA, CDR2 SQIVND (reference sequence).

As to this clonotype: Being one base from a much bigger clone, this may be a read error. The rearrangement joins TRBV7-2 to TRBJ1-6, with D possibly matching TRBD1 (5 bases). This CDR3 is 15 amino acids long. CDR1 SGHTA and CDR2 FQGNSA come from the germline V gene. CDR3 sequence (DNA): TGCGCCAGCAGCCGGGGACGGCCTTATAATTCACCCCTCCACTTT. This sequence encodes CASSRGRPYNSPLHF. Full variable domain (rest looked up from reference TRBV7-2 and TRBJ1-6): GAGVSQSPSNKVTEKGKDVELRCDPISGHTALYWYRQSLGQGLEFLIYFQGNSAPDKSGLPSDRFSAERTGGSVSTLTIQRTQQEDSAVYLCASSRGRPYNSPLHFGNGTRLTVT.

The chain uses TRBV7-9 and TRBJ2-5; 9 nucleotides align to TRBD1. Germline V gene data show CDR1 as SEHNR and CDR2 as FQNEAQ (reference sequence). There are 15 residues in the CDR3. The V and J ends lost 4 bases and 2 bases, in that order; junction bases with no gene match: 5. CDR3 DNA sequence: TGTGCCAGCAGCTCGGACAGGGGATCTCAAGAGACCCAGTACTTC. This codes for CASSSDRGSQETQYF.

This clonotype appeared many times. The chain employs TRBV5-4 and TRBJ2-5; D gene unclear. Trimming shortened V by 0 bases and J by 1 base, and 13 bases separated the two germline ends. This CDR3 region has 16 residues. Germline assignment: CDR1 SGHNT and CDR2 YYREEE (reference sequence). The CDR3 loop reads CASSLGGWGSQETQYF. The CDR3 DNA reads as TGTGCCAGCAGCTTGGGAGGTTGGGGTTCCCAAGAGACCCAGTACTTC.